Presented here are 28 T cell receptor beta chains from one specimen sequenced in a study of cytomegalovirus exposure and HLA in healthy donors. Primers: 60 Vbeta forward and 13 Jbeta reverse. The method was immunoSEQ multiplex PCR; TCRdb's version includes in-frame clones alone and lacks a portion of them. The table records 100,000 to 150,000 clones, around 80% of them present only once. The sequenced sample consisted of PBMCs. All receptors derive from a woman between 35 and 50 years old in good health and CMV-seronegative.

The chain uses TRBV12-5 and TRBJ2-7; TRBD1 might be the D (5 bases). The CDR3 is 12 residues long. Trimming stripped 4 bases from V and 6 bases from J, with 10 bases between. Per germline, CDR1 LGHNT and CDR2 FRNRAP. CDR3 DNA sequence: TGTGCTAGTGGTTCTCAGGGTATCGAGCAGTACTTC. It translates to CASGSQGIEQYF.

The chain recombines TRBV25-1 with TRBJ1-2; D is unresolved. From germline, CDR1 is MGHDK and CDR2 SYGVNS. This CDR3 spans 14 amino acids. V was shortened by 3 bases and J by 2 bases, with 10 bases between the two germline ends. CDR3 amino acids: CASSDPGRNYGYTF. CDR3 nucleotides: TGTGCCAGCAGTGACCCGGGTCGAAACTATGGCTACACCTTC.

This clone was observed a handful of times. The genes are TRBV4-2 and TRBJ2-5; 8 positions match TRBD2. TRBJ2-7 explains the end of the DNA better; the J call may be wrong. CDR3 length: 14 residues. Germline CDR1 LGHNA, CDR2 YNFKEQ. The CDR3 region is CASTKTAGAIEQYF. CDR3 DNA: TGTGCCAGCACCAAAACAGCGGGAGCAATCGAGCAGTACTTC.

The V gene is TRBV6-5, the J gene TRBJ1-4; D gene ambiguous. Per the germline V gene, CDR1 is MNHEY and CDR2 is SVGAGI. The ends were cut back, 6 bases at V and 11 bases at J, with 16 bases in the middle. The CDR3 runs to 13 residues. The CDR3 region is CASRRGHEGKLFF. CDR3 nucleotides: TGTGCCAGCAGACGGGGTCATGAAGGGAAACTGTTTTTT.

In DNA form, the CDR3 reads TGCGCCAGCAGCCGGACACAGCAGAACACCGGGGAGCTGTTTTTT. Translated: CASSRTQQNTGELFF. The chain has TRBV4-1 and TRBJ2-2; D is possibly TRBD1 (5 bases). V was clipped by 4 bases and J by 1 base, with 10 bases between them. Germline V lookup: CDR1 MGHRA, CDR2 YSYEKL. The CDR3 sequence is 15 residues long.

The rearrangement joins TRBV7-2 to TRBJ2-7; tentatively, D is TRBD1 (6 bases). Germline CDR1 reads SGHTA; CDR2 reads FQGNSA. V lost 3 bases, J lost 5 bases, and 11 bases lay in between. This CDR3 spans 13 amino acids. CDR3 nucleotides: TGTGCCAGCAGCTTGGCTGGGGGCGACGAGCAGTACTTC. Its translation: CASSLAGGDEQYF.

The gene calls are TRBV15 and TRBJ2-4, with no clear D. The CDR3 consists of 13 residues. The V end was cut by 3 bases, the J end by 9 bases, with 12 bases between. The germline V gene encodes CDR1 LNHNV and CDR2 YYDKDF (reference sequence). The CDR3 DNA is TGTGCCACCAGCAGCCCCTCAACGGGCATTCAGTACTTC. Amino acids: CATSSPSTGIQYF.

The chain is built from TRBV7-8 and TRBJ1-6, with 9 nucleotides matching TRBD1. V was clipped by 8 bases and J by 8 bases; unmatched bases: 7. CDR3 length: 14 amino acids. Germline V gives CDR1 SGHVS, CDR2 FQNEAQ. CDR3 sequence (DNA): TGTGCCAGCCACGACAGACAGGGGGATTCACCCCTCCACTTT. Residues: CASHDRQGDSPLHF.

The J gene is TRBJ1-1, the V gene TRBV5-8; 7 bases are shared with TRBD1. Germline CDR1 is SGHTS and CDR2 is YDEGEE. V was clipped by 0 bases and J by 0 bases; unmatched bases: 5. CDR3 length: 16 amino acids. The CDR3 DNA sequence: TGTGCCAGCAGCTTGGCCCCGACAGGGATGAACACTGAAGCTTTCTTT. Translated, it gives CASSLAPTGMNTEAFF.

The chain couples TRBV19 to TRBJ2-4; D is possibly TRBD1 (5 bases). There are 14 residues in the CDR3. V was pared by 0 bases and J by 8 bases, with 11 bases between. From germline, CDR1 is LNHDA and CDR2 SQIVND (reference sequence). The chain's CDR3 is CASSIDPDTYIQYF. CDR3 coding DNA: TGTGCCAGTAGTATAGATCCGGACACTTACATTCAGTACTTC.

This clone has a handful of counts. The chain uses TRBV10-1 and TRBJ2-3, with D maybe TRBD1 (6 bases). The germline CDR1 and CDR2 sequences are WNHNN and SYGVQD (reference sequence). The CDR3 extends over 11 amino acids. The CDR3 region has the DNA TGCGCACTCAGGGGTCCAGATACGCAGTATTTT. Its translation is CALRGPDTQYF.

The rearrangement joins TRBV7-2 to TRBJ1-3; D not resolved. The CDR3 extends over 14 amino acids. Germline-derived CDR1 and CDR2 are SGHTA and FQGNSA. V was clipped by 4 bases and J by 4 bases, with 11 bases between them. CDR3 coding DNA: TGTGCCAGCAGCTCAGACCGAGCGGGAAACACCATATATTTT. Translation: CASSSDRAGNTIYF.

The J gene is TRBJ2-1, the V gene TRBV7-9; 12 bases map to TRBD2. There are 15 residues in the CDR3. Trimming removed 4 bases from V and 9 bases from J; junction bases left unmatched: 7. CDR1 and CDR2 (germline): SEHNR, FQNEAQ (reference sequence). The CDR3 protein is CASSSGLAGTGEQFF. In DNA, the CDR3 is TGTGCCAGCAGCTCCGGACTAGCGGGAACGGGTGAGCAGTTCTTC.

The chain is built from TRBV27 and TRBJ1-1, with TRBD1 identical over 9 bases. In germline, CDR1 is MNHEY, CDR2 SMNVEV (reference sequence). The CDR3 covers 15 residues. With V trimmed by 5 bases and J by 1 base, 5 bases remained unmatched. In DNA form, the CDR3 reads TGTGCCAGCAGTCCCTGGACAGGGGCGAACACTGAAGCTTTCTTT. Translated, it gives CASSPWTGANTEAFF.

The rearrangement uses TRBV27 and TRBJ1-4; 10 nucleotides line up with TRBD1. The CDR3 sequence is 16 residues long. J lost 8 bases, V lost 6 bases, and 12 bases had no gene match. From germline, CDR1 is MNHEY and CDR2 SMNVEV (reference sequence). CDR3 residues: CASSTFPGQGLEKLFF. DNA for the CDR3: TGTGCCAGCAGCACTTTTCCGGGACAGGGGTTAGAAAAACTGTTTTTT.

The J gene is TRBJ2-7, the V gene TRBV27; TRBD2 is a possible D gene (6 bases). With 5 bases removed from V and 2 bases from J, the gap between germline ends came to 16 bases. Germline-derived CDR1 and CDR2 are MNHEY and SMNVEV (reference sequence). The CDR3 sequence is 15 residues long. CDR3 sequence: CASSPRSGRPYEQYF. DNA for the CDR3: TGTGCCAGCAGTCCCCGAAGCGGGCGACCCTACGAGCAGTACTTC.

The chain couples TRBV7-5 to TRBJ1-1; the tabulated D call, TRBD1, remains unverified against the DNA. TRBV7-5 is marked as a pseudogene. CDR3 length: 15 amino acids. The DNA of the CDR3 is TGTGCCAGAAGGAACTCGACAGGTAACCCTCACTTGACTTTCTTT. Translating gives CARRNSTGNPHLTFF.

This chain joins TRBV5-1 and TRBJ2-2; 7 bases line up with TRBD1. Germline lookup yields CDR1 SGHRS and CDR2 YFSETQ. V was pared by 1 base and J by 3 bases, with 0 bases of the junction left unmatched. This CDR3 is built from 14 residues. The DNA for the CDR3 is TGCGCCAGCAGCTTGCAGGGGGACACCGGGGAGCTGTTTTTT. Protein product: CASSLQGDTGELFF.

The CDR3 sequence: CASSLGGSGNTIYF. As DNA, the CDR3 is TGTGCCAGCAGTTTAGGCGGGTCTGGAAACACCATATATTTT. The chain combines TRBV28 with TRBJ1-3, with D unclear. The CDR3 runs 14 residues. Germline assignment: CDR1 MDHEN and CDR2 SYDVKM. Trimming stripped 2 bases from V and 1 base from J, with 6 bases between.

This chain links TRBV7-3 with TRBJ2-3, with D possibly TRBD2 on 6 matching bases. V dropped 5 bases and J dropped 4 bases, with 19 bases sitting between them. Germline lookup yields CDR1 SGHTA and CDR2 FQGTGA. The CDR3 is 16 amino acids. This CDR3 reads CASSVTSGGTPDTQYF. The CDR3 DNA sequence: TGTGCCAGCAGCGTTACAAGCGGTGGGACTCCAGATACGCAGTATTTT.

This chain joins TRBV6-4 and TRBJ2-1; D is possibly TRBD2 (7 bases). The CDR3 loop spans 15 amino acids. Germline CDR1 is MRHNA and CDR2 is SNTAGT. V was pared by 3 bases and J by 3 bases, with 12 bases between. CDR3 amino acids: CASSELGGDYNEQFF. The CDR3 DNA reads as TGTGCCAGCAGTGAGCTAGGGGGGGACTACAATGAGCAGTTCTTC.

The CDR3 spells CASSAKQGAVGYTF. The CDR3 DNA reads TGTGCCAGCAGCGCCAAGCAGGGGGCGGTAGGCTACACCTTC. J is TRBJ1-2 and V is TRBV9, with 8 bases lining up with TRBD1. The length of the CDR3 is 14 residues. Germline V gives CDR1 SGDLS, CDR2 YYNGEE. V lost 3 bases to trimming and J lost 8 bases; unmatched junction nucleotides: 9.

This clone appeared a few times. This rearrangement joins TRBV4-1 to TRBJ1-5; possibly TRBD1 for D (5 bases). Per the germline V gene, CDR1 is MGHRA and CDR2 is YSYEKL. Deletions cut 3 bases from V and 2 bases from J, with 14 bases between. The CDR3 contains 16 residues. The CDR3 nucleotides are TGCGCCAGCAGCCAGGGGGGGTTACAGGGCAATCAGCCCCAGCATTTT. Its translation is CASSQGGLQGNQPQHF.

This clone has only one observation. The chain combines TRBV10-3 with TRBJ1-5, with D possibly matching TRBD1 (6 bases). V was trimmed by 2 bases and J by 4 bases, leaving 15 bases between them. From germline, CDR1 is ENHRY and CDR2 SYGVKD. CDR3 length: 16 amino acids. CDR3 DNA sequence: TGTGCCATCAGTGAGAAGTGGACAGTGAAGAATCAGCCCCAGCATTTT. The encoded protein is CAISEKWTVKNQPQHF.

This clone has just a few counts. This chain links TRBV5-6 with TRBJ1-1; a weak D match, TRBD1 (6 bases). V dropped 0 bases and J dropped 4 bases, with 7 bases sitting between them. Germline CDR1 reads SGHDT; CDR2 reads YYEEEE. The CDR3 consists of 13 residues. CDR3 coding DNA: TGTGCCAGCAGCTTGGACAGGGTCACTGAAGCTTTCTTT. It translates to CASSLDRVTEAFF.

The CDR3 region is CASSTTLSNSPLHF. CDR3 bases: TGTGCCAGTAGTACGACATTAAGCAATTCACCCCTCCACTTT. The chain couples TRBV19 to TRBJ1-6; no reliable D call. CDR1 LNHDA and CDR2 SQIVND come from the germline V gene (reference sequence). V dropped 4 bases and J dropped 7 bases, with 11 bases sitting between them. CDR3 length equals 14 residues.

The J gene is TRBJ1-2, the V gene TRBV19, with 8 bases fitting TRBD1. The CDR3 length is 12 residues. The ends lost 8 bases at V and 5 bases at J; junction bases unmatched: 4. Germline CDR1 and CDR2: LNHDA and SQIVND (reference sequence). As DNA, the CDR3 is TGTGCCAGTTCGACAGGGGAATATGGCTACACCTTC. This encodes CASSTGEYGYTF.

DNA of the CDR3: TGTGCCAGCAGCCAAGATAATTCCCTAGCGGTAGACAATGAGCAGTTCTTC. This encodes CASSQDNSLAVDNEQFF. The chain is built from TRBV4-2 and TRBJ2-1; 7 bases line up with TRBD2. From germline, CDR1 is LGHNA and CDR2 YNFKEQ. CDR3 size: 17 residues. V lost 0 bases, J lost 5 bases, and 10 bases stayed unmatched.